Sequencing of this T cell receptor beta chain was carried out in a study of blood T cell repertoires in COVID-19. Study background: The study drew acute and convalescent COVID-19 samples from the United States, Italy and Spain.

Sequencing was performed with immunoSEQ multiplex PCR; in TCRdb, only in-frame clones are kept and a portion is missing. There are approximately 470,000 clones in the sample; roughly 90% occur only once, and roughly 0.7% lies in the top ten. Germline CDR1 reads MDHEN; CDR2 reads SYDVKM. This CDR3 region has 15 residues. Between the trimmed V and J ends, which lost 5 bases and 5 bases, there was a span of 16 bases. Recovery among Cohort 3 donors was established by two negative PCRs, clearance, or symptom resolution. The TCR sequence derives from a woman aged 18-29 years who had recovered from COVID-19. The sequencing sample was made of PBMCs or T cells enriched from blood (not recorded which). The chain has TRBV28 and TRBJ1-5; no definite D call. CDR3: CASSLHEGGYQPQHF. DNA of the CDR3: TGTGCCAGCAGTCTTCACGAGGGTGGATATCAGCCCCAGCATTTT.